Shown below are 22 T cell receptor beta chains from a single sample sequenced in a study of cytomegalovirus exposure and HLA in healthy donors. Primers included in the PCR were 60 Vbeta and 13 Jbeta primers. Measured with immunoSEQ multiplex PCR; TCRdb has only the in-frame clones, and not every one. The profile shows over 110,000 clones, 75% to 85% of them singletons. The sample taken for sequencing was PBMCs. These receptor sequences come from a woman under 30 in good health and CMV-seropositive.

The chain carries TRBV5-4 and TRBJ1-1, with a possible D match to TRBD1 (6 bases). Germline-derived CDR1 and CDR2 are SGHNT and YYREEE (reference sequence). The CDR3 is 15 residues long. V was clipped by 0 bases and J by 1 base, with 10 bases between them. The CDR3 sequence: CASSLGGGGNTEAFF. CDR3 coding DNA: TGTGCCAGCAGCTTGGGGGGAGGGGGGAACACTGAAGCTTTCTTT. The full variable domain, completed using reference TRBV5-4 and TRBJ1-1, is ETGVTQSPTHLIKTRGQQVTLRCSSQSGHNTVSWYQQALGQGPQFIFQYYREEENGRGNFPPRFSGLQFPNYSSELNVNALELDDSALYLCASSLGGGGNTEAFFGQGTRLTVV.

The CDR3, as DNA: TGCGCCAGCAGCCAAGAGGCGGAGGCTAGCGGGTCGGGGCAGTTCTTC. It translates to CASSQEAEASGSGQFF. This chain uses TRBV4-1 with TRBJ2-1; TRBD2 matches 8 bases. Trimming took 0 bases from V and 12 from J; bases not matched to a gene: 13. The CDR3 consists of 16 residues. Germline-derived CDR1 and CDR2 are MGHRA and YSYEKL.

The chain uses TRBV5-5 and TRBJ2-1, with D possibly being TRBD2 (6 bases). Germline-derived CDR1 and CDR2 are SGHKS and YYEKEE (reference sequence). Trimming shortened V by 0 bases and J by 3 bases, and 16 bases separated the two germline ends. The CDR3 has 17 amino acids. The CDR3 region is CASSLGVGGINYNEQFF. The CDR3 nucleotides are TGTGCCAGCAGCTTGGGGGTTGGGGGGATCAACTACAATGAGCAGTTCTTC. Based on the CDR3 plus reference TRBV5-5 and TRBJ2-1, the full variable domain is DAGVTQSPTHLIKTRGQQVTLRCSPISGHKSVSWYQQVLGQGPQFIFQYYEKEERGRGNFPDRFSARQFPNYSSELNVNALLLGDSALYLCASSLGVGGINYNEQFFGPGTRLTVL.

This clone was counted between two and nine times. The chain couples TRBV30 to TRBJ1-6; TRBD1 is a possible D gene (5 bases). The CDR3 has 13 amino acids. V lost 0 bases and J lost 7, with 7 bases in between. Germline CDR1 reads GTSNPN; CDR2 reads SVGIG (reference sequence). The CDR3 sequence: CAWSVPGNSPLHF. The CDR3 DNA follows: TGTGCCTGGAGTGTACCAGGGAATTCACCCCTCCACTTT.

The chain uses TRBV10-1 and TRBJ1-1; D might be TRBD1 (5 bases). The germline V gene encodes CDR1 WNHNN and CDR2 SYGVQD (reference sequence). Trimming left V 6 bases short and J 10 bases short, with 15 bases between. The CDR3 has 12 residues. CDR3 DNA sequence: TGCGCCAGCAGCCCAGGGAGGTTGGGAGCTTTCTTT. Its protein is CASSPGRLGAFF.

Concerning this clone: One end of the junction fails to match germline, which may point to a read error. The CDR3 sequence is CSSSLRGTGSSDTQYF. The DNA of the CDR3 is TGTTCCAGCAGCCTTAGAGGGACAGGTTCGTCAGATACGCAGTATTTT. The chain links TRBV7-9 to TRBJ2-3; 8 positions agree with TRBD1. Per germline, CDR1 SEHNR and CDR2 FQNEAQ (reference sequence). The CDR3 is 16 residues long.

The chain joins TRBV6-1 to TRBJ2-7; 10 bases match TRBD1. The CDR3 length is 13 residues. V lost 8 bases and J lost 2; bases outside the gene matches: 3. The germline V gene encodes CDR1 MNHNS and CDR2 SASEGT. CDR3: CASGTGETYEQYF. The CDR3 nucleotides read TGTGCCAGCGGGACAGGGGAAACCTACGAGCAGTACTTC.

The chain links TRBV15 to TRBJ1-6; a weak D match, TRBD1 (5 bases). Trimming stripped 0 bases from V and 9 bases from J, with 9 bases between. Germline CDR1 is LNHNV and CDR2 is YYDKDF (reference sequence). The CDR3 is made up of 14 amino acids. The CDR3 loop is CATSRDFQGSPLHF. The CDR3 DNA follows: TGTGCCACCAGCAGAGATTTTCAGGGTTCACCCCTCCACTTT.

The rearrangement uses TRBV7-2 and TRBJ2-7; 11 bases are shared with TRBD2. After removal of 5 bases from V and 7 bases from J, the junction contained 13 bases not matched to a gene. The CDR3 length is 16 residues. Germline V gives CDR1 SGHTA, CDR2 FQGNSA. The CDR3: CASSPRGSGGAAEQYF. The CDR3, as DNA: TGTGCCAGCAGCCCGCGGGGTAGCGGGGGGGCGGCGGAGCAGTACTTC.

This rearrangement joins TRBV6-5 to TRBJ1-1; D is unclear. V gave up 7 bases and J gave up 0 bases, with 6 bases separating them. This CDR3 contains 12 residues. Germline-derived CDR1 and CDR2 are MNHEY and SVGAGI. CDR3 coding DNA: TGTGCCAGCAAAACAGTGAACACTGAAGCTTTCTTT. Residues: CASKTVNTEAFF.

This clone occurred once. The chain combines TRBV2 with TRBJ2-7; TRBD2 matches 7 bases. V dropped 3 bases and J dropped 3; count of bases not matched to a gene: 5. Per the germline V gene, CDR1 is SNHLY and CDR2 is FYNNEI. This CDR3 has 14 amino acids. CDR3 region: CASSERGSYYEQYF. CDR3 in DNA: TGTGCCAGCAGTGAGCGGGGGTCCTACTACGAGCAGTACTTC.

The chain recombines TRBV27 with TRBJ2-2; a possible D gene is TRBD2 (6 bases). Germline CDR1 is MNHEY and CDR2 is SMNVEV (reference sequence). The CDR3 has 15 amino acids. The V and J ends lost 3 bases and 2 bases respectively, with 10 bases between them. This chain's CDR3 is CASSFWDSNTGELFF. CDR3 nucleotides: TGTGCCAGCAGTTTTTGGGACTCAAACACCGGGGAGCTGTTTTTT.

CDR3 in DNA: TGTGCCAGCAGTCCAAGACCCGCCACAGGGGCCGAGCAGTACTTC. It specifies CASSPRPATGAEQYF. The chain is built from TRBV6-6 and TRBJ2-7; 7 bases agree with TRBD1. CDR3 length: 15 amino acids. V shed 5 bases, J shed 6 bases, and the junction held 13 bases outside the gene matches. Germline CDR1 is MNHNY and CDR2 is SVGAGI (reference sequence).

This clone has only one observation. The V and J genes are TRBV14 and TRBJ2-7, with TRBD1 matching over 8 bases. The V gene end was trimmed by 1 base and the J gene end by 2 bases; junction bases not matched to a gene: 4. Germline CDR1 SGHDN, CDR2 FVKESK. This CDR3 is built from 15 residues. The CDR3 sequence: CASSQVRGPAYEQYF. CDR3 nucleotide sequence: TGTGCCAGCAGCCAAGTCAGGGGGCCGGCCTACGAGCAGTACTTC.

The chain recombines TRBV4-3 with TRBJ2-1; 9 bases are a match to TRBD1. After removal of 0 bases from V and 8 bases from J, the junction contained 5 bases not matched to a gene. CDR3 length equals 15 residues. Germline CDR1 is LGHNA and CDR2 is YSLEER. The CDR3 sequence: CASSQEGTGFYEQFF. The CDR3 region has the DNA TGCGCCAGCAGCCAAGAGGGGACAGGGTTCTATGAGCAGTTCTTC.

The chain combines TRBV7-2 with TRBJ2-7, with 8 nucleotides matching TRBD2. This CDR3 is built from 14 residues. J lost 5 bases, V lost 6 bases, and 9 bases had no gene match. CDR1 SGHTA and CDR2 FQGNSA come from the germline V gene. The CDR3 is CASRTRGGLHEQYF. The CDR3 coding sequence is TGTGCCAGCAGAACACGGGGGGGCCTCCACGAGCAGTACTTC.

The chain combines TRBV7-2 with TRBJ1-2; 10 bases are a match to TRBD1. The CDR3 loop spans 14 amino acids. Germline values: CDR1 SGHTA, CDR2 FQGNSA. V lost 5 bases and J lost 8; bases outside the gene matches: 8. The CDR3 bases are TGTGCCAGCAGCCCCCGACAGGGGGCCTACGGCTACACCTTC. Its protein product is CASSPRQGAYGYTF.

The CDR3 loop reads CVSESSGNTIYF. The CDR3 DNA follows: TGTGTCTCTGAGAGCTCTGGAAACACCATATATTTT. V gene TRBV28 combines with J gene TRBJ1-3; D gene unclear. The CDR3 totals 12 residues. Germline lookup yields CDR1 MDHEN and CDR2 SYDVKM.

The chain combines TRBV29-1 with TRBJ1-2, with 8 positions matching TRBD1. Trimming removed 7 bases from V and 5 bases from J; junction bases left unmatched: 18. The CDR3 has 16 residues. Germline-derived CDR1 and CDR2 are SQVTM and ANQGSEA. The CDR3 DNA sequence: TGCAGCGACTTTAGGACAGGGATAAGGTCCCCTTATGGCTACACCTTC. It yields the protein CSDFRTGIRSPYGYTF.

The chain links TRBV5-5 to TRBJ2-7, with 10 bases matching TRBD1. The V segment lost 4 bases and the J segment 6 bases; nucleotides outside the gene matches: 13. The V gene's germline CDR1 is SGHKS and CDR2 YYEKEE (reference sequence). The CDR3 covers 16 residues. The CDR3 sequence: CASSPERGQGPFEQYF. The CDR3 DNA reads TGTGCCAGCAGCCCTGAGCGGGGACAGGGGCCTTTCGAGCAGTACTTC.

The chain recombines TRBV27 with TRBJ2-5, with 8 bases identical to TRBD1. The CDR3 has 15 amino acids. Germline CDR1 reads MNHEY; CDR2 reads SMNVEV (reference sequence). With V trimmed by 3 bases and J by 5 bases, 8 bases remained unmatched. The CDR3: CASSLIGRGQETQYF. CDR3 in DNA: TGTGCCAGCAGTTTGATTGGCAGGGGGCAGGAGACCCAGTACTTC.

V is TRBV18 and J is TRBJ2-7; TRBD1 matches at 10 bases. CDR1 is KGHSH and CDR2 is LQKENI in the germline V gene. After removal of 3 bases from V and 3 bases from J, the junction contained 5 bases not matched to a gene. The CDR3 extends over 15 amino acids. Here the CDR3 DNA reads TGTGCCAGCTCACCGGGGACAGGGGAACACTACGAGCAGTACTTC. It specifies CASSPGTGEHYEQYF.